Included here is one T cell receptor beta chain sequence, with context. Its target is unknown. The CDR3 contains 15 residues. The study ran its PCR with 60 Vbeta and 13 Jbeta primers. Repertoires were generated with immunoSEQ multiplex PCR, while TCRdb's copy carries only in-frame clones and drops some. The sample contains 100,000 to 150,000 clones, roughly four fifths of which appear only once. These data originate in a study of cytomegalovirus exposure and HLA in healthy donors. Findings and caveats of the study: After further analysis at a later stage, around 17,000 TCR beta sequences were associated with HLA alleles at 0.05 false discovery rate.

This rearrangement joins TRBV21-1 to TRBJ2-1; the table names TRBD2, a call not compared with the DNA. TRBV21-1 is marked as a pseudogene. The specimen sequenced was PBMCs. The receptor was derived from a woman aged 60 to 75 in good health and CMV-seropositive. The CDR3 sequence: CASTSPRRGRNEQFF. The CDR3 nucleotides read TGTGCCAGCACCTCCCCCCGGAGGGGTAGGAATGAGCAGTTCTTC.